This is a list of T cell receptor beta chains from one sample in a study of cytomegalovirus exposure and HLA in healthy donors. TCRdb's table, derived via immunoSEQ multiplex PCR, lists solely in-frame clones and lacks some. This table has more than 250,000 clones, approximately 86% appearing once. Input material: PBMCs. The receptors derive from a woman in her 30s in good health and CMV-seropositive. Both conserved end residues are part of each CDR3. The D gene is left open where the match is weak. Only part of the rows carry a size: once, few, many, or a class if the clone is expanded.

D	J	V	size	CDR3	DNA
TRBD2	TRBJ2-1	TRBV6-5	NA	CASTRLAGAREQFF	TGTGCCAGCACCAGACTAGCGGGAGCGCGAGAGCAGTTCTTC
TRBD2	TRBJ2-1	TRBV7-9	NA	CASSWTSGSVNEQFF	TGTGCCAGCAGCTGGACTAGCGGGAGTGTCAATGAGCAGTTCTTC
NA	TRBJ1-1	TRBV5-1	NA	CASSLVAANTEAFF	TGCGCCAGCAGCTTGGTGGCGGCGAACACTGAAGCTTTCTTT
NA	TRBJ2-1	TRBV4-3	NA	CASSQGTSSYNEQFF	TGCGCCAGCAGCCAAGGGACAAGCTCCTACAATGAGCAGTTCTTC
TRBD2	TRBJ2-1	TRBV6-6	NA	CASTTSGGMGYNEQFF	TGTGCCAGCACGACTAGCGGGGGGATGGGGTACAATGAGCAGTTCTTC
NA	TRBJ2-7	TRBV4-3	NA	CASSQAWGNYEQYF	TGCGCCAGCAGCCAGGCCTGGGGCAACTACGAGCAGTACTTC
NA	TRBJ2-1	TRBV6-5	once	CAVATYNEQFF	TGTGCCGTAGCGACATACAATGAGCAGTTCTTC
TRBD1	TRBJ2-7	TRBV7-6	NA	CASRPHPGQGNEQYF	TGTGCCAGCAGGCCTCACCCGGGACAGGGGAACGAGCAGTACTTC
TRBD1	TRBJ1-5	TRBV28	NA	CASKTGGSGVGNQPQHF	TGTGCCAGCAAAACAGGGGGCTCGGGGGTGGGCAATCAGCCCCAGCATTTT
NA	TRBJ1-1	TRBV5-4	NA	CASSSLQGSPTEAFF	TGTGCCAGCAGCTCCCTACAGGGAAGTCCCACTGAAGCTTTCTTT
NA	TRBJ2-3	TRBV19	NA	CASSIGGSDIRTDTQYF	TGTGCCAGTAGTATAGGAGGGAGCGATATTCGCACAGATACGCAGTATTTT
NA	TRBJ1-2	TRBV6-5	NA	CASSSSGPGYTF	TGTGCCAGCAGTTCCTCAGGGCCTGGCTACACCTTC
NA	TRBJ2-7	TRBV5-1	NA	CASSLGTGFRTYEQYF	TGCGCCAGCAGCTTGGGTACCGGGTTTAGGACCTACGAGCAGTACTTC
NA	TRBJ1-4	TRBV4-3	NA	CASRSSGKLFF	TGCGCCAGCAGATCATCCGGGAAACTGTTTTTT
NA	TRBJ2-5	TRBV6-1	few	CASSEVGSRGRETQYF	TGTGCCAGCAGTGAAGTAGGATCGAGGGGACGGGAGACCCAGTACTTC
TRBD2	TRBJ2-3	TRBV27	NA	CASSILTSGGADTQYF	TGTGCCAGCAGTATCCTAACTAGCGGGGGAGCAGATACGCAGTATTTT
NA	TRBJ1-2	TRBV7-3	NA	CASSPQGRPLMEYTF	TGTGCCAGCAGCCCGCAGGGAAGGCCGTTGATGGAATACACCTTC
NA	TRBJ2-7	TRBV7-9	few	CASRQPQGDEQYF	TGTGCCAGCAGACAACCCCAGGGAGACGAGCAGTACTTC
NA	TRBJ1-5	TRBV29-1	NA	CSVGQYDQPQHF	TGCAGCGTTGGACAGTATGATCAGCCCCAGCATTTT
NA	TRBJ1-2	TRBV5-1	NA	CASSFATVPNYGYTF	TGCGCCAGCAGCTTTGCGACGGTACCTAACTATGGCTACACCTTC
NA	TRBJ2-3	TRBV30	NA	CAWSDITQYF	TGTGCCTGGAGTGATATAACGCAGTATTTT
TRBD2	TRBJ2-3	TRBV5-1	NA	CASSRAGERTDTQYF	TGCGCCAGCAGCAGAGCGGGGGAACGCACAGATACGCAGTATTTT
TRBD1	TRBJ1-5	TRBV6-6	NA	CATQDRVGNQPQHF	TGTGCCACCCAGGACAGGGTTGGCAATCAGCCCCAGCATTTT
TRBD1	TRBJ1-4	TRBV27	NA	CASSRGLGEKLFF	TGTGCCAGCAGCAGGGGGCTTGGGGAAAAACTGTTTTTT
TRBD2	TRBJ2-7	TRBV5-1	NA	CASSLGLAATYEQYF	TGCGCCAGCAGCCTGGGACTAGCGGCTACCTACGAGCAGTACTTC
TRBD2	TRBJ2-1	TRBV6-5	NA	CASSLLAASNEQFF	TGTGCCAGCAGTTTACTAGCGGCGAGCAATGAGCAGTTCTTC